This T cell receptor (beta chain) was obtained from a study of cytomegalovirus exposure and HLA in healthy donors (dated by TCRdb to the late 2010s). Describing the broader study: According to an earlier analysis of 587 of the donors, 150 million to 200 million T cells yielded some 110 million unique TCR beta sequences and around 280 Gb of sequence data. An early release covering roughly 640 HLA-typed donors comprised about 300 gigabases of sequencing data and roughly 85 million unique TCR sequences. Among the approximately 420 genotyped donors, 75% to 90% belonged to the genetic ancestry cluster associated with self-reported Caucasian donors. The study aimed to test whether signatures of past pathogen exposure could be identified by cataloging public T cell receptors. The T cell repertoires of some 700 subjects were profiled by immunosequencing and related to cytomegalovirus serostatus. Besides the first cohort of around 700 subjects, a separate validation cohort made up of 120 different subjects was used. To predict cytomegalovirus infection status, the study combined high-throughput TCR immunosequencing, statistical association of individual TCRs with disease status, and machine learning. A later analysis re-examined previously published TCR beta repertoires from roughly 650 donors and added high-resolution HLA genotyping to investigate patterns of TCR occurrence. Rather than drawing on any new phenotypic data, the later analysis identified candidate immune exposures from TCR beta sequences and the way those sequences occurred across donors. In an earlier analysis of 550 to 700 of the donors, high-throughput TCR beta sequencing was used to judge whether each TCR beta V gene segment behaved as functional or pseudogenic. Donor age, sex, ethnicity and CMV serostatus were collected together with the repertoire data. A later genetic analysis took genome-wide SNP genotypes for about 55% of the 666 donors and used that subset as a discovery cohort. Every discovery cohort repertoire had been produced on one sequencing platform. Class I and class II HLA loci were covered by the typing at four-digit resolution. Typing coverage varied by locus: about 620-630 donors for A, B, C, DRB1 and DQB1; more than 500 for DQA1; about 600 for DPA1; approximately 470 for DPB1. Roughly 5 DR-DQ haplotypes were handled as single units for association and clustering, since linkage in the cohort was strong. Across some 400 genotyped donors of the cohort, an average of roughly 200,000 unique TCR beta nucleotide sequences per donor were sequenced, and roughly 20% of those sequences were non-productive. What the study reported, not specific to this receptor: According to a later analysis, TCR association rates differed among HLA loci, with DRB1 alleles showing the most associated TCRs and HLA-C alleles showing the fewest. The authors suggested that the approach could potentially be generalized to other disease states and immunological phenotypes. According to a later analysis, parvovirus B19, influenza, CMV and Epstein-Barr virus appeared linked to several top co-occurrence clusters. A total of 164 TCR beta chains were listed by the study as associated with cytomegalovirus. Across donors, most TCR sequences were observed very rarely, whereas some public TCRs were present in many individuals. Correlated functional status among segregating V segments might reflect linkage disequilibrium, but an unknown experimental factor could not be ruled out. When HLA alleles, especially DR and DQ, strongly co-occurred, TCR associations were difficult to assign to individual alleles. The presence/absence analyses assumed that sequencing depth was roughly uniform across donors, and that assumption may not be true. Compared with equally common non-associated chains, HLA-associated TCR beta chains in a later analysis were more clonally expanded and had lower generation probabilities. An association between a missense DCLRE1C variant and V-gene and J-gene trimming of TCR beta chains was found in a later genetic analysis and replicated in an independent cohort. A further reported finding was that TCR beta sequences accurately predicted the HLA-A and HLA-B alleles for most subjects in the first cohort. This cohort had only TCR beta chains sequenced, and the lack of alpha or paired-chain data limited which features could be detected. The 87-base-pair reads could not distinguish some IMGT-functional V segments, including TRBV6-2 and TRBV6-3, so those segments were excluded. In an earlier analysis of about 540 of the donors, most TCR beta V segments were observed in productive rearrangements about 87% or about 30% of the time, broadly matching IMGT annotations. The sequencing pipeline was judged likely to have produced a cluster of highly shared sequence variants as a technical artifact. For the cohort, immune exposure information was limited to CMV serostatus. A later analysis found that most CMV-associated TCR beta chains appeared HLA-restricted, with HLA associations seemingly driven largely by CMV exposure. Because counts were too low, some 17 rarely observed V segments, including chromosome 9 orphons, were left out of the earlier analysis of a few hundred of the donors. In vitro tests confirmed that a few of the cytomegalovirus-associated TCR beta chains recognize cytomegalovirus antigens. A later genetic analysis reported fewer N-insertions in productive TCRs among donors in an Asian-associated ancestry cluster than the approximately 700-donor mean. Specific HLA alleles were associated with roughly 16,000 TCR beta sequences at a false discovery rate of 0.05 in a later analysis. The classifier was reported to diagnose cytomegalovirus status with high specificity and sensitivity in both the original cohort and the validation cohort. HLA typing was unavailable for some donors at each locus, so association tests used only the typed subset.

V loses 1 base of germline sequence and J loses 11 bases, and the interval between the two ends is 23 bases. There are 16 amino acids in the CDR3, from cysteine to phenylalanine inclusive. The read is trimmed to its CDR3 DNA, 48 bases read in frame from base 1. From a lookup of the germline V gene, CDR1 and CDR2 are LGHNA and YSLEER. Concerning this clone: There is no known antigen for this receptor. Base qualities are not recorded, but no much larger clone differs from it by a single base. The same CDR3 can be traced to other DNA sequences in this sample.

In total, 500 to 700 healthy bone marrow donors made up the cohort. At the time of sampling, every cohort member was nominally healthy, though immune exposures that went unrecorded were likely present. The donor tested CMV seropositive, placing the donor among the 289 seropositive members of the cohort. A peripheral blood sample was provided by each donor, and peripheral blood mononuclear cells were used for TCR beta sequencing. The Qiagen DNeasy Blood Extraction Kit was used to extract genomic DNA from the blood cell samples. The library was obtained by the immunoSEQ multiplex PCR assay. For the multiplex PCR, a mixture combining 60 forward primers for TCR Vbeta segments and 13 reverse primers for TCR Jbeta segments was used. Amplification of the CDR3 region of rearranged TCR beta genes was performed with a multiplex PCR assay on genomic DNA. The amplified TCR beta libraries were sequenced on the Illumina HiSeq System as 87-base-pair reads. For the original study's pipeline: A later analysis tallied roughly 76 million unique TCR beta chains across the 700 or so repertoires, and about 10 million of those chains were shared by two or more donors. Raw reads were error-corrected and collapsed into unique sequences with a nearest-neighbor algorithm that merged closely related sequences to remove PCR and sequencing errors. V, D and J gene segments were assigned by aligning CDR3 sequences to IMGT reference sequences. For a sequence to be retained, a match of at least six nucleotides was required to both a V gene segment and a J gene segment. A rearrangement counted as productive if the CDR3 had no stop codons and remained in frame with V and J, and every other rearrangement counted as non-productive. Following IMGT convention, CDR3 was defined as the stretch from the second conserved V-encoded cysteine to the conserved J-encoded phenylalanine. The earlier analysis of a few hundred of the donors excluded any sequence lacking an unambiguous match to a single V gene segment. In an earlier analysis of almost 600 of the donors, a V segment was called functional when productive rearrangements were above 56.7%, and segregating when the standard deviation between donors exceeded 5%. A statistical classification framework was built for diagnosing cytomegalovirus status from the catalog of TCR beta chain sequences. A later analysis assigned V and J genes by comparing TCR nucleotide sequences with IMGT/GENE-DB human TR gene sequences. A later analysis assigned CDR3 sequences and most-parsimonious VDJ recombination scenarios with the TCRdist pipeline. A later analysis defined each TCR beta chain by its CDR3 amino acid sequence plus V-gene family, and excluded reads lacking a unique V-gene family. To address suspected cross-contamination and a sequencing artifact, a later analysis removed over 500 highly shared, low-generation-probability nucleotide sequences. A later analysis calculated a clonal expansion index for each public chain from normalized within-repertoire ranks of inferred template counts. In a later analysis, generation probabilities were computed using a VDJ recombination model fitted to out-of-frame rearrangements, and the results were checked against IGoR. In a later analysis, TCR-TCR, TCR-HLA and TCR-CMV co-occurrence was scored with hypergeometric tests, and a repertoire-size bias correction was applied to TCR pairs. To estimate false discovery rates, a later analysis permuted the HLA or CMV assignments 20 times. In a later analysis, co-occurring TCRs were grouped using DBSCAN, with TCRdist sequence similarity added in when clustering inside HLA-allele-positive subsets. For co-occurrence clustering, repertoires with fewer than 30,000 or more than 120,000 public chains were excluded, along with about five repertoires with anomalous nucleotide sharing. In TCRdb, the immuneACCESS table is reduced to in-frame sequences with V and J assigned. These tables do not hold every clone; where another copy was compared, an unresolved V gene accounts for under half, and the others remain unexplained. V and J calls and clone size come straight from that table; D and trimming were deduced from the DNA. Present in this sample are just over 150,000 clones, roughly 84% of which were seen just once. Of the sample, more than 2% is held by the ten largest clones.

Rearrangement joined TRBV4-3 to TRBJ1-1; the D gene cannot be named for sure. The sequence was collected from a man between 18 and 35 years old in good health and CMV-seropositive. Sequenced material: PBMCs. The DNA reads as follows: TGCGCCAGCAGCCAAGTAAGAGGGAATATACAATTAATGGCTTTCTTT. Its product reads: CASSQVRGNIQLMAFF.